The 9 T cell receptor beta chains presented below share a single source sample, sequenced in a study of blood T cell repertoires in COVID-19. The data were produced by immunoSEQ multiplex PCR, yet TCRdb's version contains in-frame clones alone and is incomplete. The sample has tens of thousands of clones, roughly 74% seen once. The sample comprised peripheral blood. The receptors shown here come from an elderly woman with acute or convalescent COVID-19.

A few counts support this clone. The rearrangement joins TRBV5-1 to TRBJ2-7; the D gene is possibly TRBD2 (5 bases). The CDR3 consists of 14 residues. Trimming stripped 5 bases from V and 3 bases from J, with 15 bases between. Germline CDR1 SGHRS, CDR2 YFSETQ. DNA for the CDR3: TGCGCCAGCAGAGGTACGGCTGGGAGCTACGAGCAGTACTTC. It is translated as CASRGTAGSYEQYF.

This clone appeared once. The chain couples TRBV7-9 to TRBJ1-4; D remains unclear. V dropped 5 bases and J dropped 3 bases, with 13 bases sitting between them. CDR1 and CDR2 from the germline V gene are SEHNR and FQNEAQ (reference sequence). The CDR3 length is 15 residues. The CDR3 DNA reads TGTGCCAGCAGCCCCAATAGCGGAGCTAATGAAAAACTGTTTTTT. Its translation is CASSPNSGANEKLFF.

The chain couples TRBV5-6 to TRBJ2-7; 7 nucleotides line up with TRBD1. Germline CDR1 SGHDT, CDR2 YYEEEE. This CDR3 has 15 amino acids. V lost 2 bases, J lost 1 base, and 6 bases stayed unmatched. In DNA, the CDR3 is TGTGCCAGCAGCTTTAGGGGGCGTGGGTCCTACGAGCAGTACTTC. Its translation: CASSFRGRGSYEQYF.

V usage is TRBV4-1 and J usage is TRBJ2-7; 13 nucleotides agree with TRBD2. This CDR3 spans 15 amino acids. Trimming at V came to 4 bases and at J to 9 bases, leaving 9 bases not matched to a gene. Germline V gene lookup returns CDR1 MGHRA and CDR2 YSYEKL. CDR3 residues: CASSPLTSGRGRQYF. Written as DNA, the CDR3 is TGCGCCAGCAGCCCACTAACTAGCGGGAGGGGAAGGCAGTACTTC.

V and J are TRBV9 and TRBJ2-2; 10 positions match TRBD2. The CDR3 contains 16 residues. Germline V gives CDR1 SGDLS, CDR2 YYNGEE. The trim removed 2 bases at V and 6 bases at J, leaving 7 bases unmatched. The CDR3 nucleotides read TGTGCCAGCAGCGTCTATCTAGCGGGAGTGTCCGGGGAGCTGTTTTTT. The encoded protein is CASSVYLAGVSGELFF.

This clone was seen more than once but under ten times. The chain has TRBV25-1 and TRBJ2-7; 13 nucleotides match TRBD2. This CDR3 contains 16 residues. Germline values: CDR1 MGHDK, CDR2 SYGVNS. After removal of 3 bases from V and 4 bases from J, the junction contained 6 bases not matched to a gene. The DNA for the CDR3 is TGTGCCAGCAGTGACCCCAGGACTAGCGGGAGTTACGAGCAGTACTTC. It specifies CASSDPRTSGSYEQYF.

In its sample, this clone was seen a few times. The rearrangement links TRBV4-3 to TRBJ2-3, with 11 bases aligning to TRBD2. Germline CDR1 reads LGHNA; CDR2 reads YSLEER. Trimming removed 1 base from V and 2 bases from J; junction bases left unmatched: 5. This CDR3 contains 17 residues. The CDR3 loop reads CASSQGTSGSLTDTQYF. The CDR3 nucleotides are TGCGCCAGCAGCCAAGGAACTAGCGGGAGTCTCACAGATACGCAGTATTTT.

CDR3 loop: CASSLSRNTEAFF. CDR3 nucleotides: TGTGCCAGCAGCTTATCCCGGAACACTGAAGCTTTCTTT. The genes are TRBV7-9 and TRBJ1-1, with D uncertain. Looked up from germline, CDR1 is SEHNR and CDR2 is FQNEAQ (reference sequence). There are 13 residues in the CDR3. V was clipped by 2 bases and J by 1 base, with 5 bases between them.

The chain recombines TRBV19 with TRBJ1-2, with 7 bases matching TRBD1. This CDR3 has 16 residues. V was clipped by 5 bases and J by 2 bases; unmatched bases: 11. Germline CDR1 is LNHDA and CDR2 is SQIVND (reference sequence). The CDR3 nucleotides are TGTGCCAGTAGTTCCACCGTAGCCAGGGGGAACTATGGCTACACCTTC. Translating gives CASSSTVARGNYGYTF.